The table lists the clone carrying this T cell receptor (beta chain) with a few counts. Its cognate antigen is unknown. Profiling relied on immunoSEQ multiplex PCR, and the TCRdb table lists in-frame clones only, not all of them. The sample includes around 20,000 clones, around four fifths of them seen just once. This sample stems from a study of CD4+ T cells in melanoma. Broader study findings: In melanoma, neoantigen-specific CD4+ T cells reportedly differed in differentiation state. A reported correlation linked neoantigen-specific CD4+ T cells to CD8+, macrophage and B cell function.

Sequences were obtained from cells from a culture (not recorded whether cultured in vitro). The clonotype was recovered from a human donor with melanoma.

CDR3 nucleotides: TGTGCCAGCAGTTATCAGGGAAGTATAGGCACAGATACGCAGTATTTT. Encoded protein: CASSYQGSIGTDTQYF. V and J are TRBV6-5 and TRBJ2-3; D is possibly TRBD1 (5 bases). V gave up 3 bases and J gave up 1 base, with 14 bases separating them. The germline V gene encodes CDR1 MNHEY and CDR2 SVGAGI. CDR3 length equals 16 residues.